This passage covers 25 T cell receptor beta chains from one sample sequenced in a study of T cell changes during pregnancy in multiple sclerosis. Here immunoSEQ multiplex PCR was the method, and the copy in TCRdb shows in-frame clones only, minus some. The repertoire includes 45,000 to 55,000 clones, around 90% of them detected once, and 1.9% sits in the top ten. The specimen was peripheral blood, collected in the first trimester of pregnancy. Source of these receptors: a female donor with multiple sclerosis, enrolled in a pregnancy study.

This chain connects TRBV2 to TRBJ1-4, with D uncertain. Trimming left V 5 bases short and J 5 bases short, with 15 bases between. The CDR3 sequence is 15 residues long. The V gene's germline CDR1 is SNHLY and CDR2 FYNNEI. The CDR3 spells CASSSPQSGNEKLFF. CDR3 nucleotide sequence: TGTGCCAGCAGTTCCCCACAGTCCGGAAATGAAAAACTGTTTTTT.

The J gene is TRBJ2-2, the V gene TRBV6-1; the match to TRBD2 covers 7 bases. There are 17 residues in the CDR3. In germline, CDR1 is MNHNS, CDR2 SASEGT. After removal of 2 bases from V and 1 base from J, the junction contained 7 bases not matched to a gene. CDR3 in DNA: TGTGCCAGCAGTGAATCTATCGGGGGGATGAACACCGGGGAGCTGTTTTTT. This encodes CASSESIGGMNTGELFF.

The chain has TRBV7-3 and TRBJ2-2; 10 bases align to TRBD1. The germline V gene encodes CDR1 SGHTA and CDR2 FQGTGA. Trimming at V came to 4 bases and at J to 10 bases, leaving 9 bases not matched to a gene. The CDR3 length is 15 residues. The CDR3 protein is CASSSPGQGSLELFF. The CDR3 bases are TGTGCCAGCAGCTCCCCGGGACAGGGGTCATTGGAGCTGTTTTTT.

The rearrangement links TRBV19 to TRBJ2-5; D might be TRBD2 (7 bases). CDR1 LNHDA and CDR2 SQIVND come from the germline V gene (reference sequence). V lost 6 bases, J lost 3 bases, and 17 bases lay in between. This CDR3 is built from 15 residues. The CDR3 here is CASSNEGGLEETQYF. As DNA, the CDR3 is TGTGCCAGTAGCAACGAGGGGGGGTTAGAAGAGACCCAGTACTTC.

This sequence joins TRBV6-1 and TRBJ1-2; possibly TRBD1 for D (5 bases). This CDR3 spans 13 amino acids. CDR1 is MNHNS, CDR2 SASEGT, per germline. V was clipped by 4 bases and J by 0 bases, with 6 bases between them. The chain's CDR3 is CASSVQANYGYTF. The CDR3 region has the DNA TGTGCCAGCAGTGTACAGGCTAACTATGGCTACACCTTC.

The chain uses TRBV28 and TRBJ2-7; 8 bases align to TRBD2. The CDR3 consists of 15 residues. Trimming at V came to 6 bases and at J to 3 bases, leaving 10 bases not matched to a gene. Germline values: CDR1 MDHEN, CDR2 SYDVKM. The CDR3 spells CASSLRGGAIYEQYF. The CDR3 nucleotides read TGTGCCAGCAGCCTCCGGGGGGGGGCCATCTACGAGCAGTACTTC. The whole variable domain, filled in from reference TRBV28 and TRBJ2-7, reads DVKVTQSSRYLVKRTGEKVFLECVQDMDHENMFWYRQDPGLGLRLIYFSYDVKMKEKGDIPEGYSVSREKKERFSLILESASTNQTSMYLCASSLRGGAIYEQYFGPGTRLTVT.

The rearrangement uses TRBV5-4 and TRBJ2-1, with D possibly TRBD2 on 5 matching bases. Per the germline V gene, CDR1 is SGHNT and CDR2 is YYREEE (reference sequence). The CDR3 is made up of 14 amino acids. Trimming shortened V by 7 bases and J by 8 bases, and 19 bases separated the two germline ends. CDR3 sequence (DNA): TGTGCCAGCGGAGAAGCTGAGGGATACGATGAGCAGTTCTTC. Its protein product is CASGEAEGYDEQFF.

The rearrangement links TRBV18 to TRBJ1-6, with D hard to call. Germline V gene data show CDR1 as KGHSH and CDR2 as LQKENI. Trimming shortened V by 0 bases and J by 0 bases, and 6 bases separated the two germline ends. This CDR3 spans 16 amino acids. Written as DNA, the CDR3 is TGTGCCAGCTCACCACCGGGGAGCTCCTATAATTCACCCCTCCACTTT. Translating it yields CASSPPGSSYNSPLHF.

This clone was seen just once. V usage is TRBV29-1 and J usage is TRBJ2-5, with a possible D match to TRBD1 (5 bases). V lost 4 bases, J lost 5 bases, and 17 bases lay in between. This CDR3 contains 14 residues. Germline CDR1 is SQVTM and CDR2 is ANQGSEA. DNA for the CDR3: TGCAGCGTTGGACCAGGGATGATGAGGGAGACCCAGTACTTC. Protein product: CSVGPGMMRETQYF.

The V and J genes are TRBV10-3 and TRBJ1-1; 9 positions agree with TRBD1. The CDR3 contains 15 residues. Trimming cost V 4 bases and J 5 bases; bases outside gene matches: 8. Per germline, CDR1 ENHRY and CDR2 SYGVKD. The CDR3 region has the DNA TGTGCCATCAGTGCCCTACAGGGGGCGGTGACTGAAGCTTTCTTT. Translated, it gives CAISALQGAVTEAFF.

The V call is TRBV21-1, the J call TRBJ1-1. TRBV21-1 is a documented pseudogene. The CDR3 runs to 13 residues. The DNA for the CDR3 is TGTGCCAGCAGCAAAACTGGGAGGACTGAAGCTTTCTTT. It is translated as CASSKTGRTEAFF.

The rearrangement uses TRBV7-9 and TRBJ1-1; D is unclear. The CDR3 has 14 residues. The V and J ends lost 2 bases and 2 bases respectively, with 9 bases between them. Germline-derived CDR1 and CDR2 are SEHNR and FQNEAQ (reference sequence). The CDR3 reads CASSLWQINTEAFF. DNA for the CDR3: TGTGCCAGCAGCTTATGGCAGATAAACACTGAAGCTTTCTTT.

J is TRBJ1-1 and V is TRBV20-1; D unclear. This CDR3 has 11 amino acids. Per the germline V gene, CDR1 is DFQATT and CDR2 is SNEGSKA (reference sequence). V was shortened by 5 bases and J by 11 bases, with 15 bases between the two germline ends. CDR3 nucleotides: TGCAGTGCTCCCGTCTTATCGAGGGCTTTCTTT. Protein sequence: CSAPVLSRAFF.

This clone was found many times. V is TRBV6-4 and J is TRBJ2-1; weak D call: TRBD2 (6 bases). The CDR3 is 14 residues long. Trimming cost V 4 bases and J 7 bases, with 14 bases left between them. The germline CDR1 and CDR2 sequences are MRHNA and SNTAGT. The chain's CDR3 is CASSATGERNEQFF. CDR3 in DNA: TGTGCCAGCAGTGCAACGGGGGAACGAAATGAGCAGTTCTTC.

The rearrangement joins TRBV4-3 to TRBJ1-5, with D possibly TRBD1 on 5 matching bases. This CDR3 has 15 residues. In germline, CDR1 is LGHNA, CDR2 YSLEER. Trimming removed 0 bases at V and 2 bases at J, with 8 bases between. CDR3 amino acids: CASSQDSGRNQPQHF. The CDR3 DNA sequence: TGCGCCAGCAGCCAAGATTCAGGGCGCAATCAGCCCCAGCATTTT.

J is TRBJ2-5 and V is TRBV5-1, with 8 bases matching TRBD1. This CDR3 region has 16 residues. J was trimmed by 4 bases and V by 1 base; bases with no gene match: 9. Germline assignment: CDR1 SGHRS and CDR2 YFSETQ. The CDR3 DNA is TGCGCCAGCAGCTTGTTTCCACAGGGGGAGTCAGAGACCCAGTACTTC. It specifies CASSLFPQGESETQYF.

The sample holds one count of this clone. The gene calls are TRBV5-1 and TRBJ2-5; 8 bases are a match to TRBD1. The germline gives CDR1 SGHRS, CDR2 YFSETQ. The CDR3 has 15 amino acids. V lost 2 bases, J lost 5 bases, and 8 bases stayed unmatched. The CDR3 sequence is CASSLSTGESETQYF. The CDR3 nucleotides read TGCGCCAGCAGCTTATCGACAGGGGAAAGTGAGACCCAGTACTTC.

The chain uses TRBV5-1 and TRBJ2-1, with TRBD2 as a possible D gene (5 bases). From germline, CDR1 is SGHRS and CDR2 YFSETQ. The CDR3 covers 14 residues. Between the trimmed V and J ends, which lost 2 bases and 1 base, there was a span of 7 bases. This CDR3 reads CASSFRTSYNEQFF. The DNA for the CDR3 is TGCGCCAGCAGCTTCCGGACTTCCTACAATGAGCAGTTCTTC.

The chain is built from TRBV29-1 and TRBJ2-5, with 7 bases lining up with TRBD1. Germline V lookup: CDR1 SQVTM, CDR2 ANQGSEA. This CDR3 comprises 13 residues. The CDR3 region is CGTNRGVGETQYF. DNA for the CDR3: TGCGGAACCAACAGGGGAGTGGGAGAGACCCAGTACTTC.

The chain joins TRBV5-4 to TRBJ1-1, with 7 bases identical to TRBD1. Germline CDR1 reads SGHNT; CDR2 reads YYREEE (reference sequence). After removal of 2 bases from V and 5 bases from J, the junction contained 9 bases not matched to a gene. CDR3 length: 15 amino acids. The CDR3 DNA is TGTGCCAGCAGCTTAGGGTCTAGACAGGGAACTGAAGCTTTCTTT. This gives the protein CASSLGSRQGTEAFF. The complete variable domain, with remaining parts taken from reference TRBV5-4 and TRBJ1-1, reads ETGVTQSPTHLIKTRGQQVTLRCSSQSGHNTVSWYQQALGQGPQFIFQYYREEENGRGNFPPRFSGLQFPNYSSELNVNALELDDSALYLCASSLGSRQGTEAFFGQGTRLTVV.

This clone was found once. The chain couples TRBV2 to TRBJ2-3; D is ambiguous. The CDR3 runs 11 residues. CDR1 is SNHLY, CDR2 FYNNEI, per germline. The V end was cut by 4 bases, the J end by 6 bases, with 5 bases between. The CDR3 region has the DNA TGTGCCAGCAGTGCGGAGGATACGCAGTATTTT. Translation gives CASSAEDTQYF.

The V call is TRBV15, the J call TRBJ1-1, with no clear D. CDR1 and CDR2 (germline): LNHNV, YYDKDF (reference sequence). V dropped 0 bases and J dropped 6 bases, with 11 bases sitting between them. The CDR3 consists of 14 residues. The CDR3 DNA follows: TGTGCCACCAGCAGAGATCTCGTGGGCCCTGAAGCTTTCTTT. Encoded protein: CATSRDLVGPEAFF.

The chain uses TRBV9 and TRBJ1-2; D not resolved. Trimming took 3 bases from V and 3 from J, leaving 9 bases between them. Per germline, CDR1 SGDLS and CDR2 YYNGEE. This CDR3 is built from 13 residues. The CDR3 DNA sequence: TGTGCCAGCAGCGCCGACGGGTACTATGGCTACACCTTC. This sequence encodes CASSADGYYGYTF. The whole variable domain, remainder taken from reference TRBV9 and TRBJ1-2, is DSGVTQTPKHLITATGQRVTLRCSPRSGDLSVYWYQQSLDQGLQFLIQYYNGEERAKGNILERFSAQQFPDLHSELNLSSLELGDSALYFCASSADGYYGYTFGSGTRLTVV.

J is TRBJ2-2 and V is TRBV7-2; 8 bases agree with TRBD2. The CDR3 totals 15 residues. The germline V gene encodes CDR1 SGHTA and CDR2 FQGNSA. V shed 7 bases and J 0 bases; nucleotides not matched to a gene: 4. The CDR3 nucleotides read TGTGCCAGCATACGGGGGGGGTCGAACACCGGGGAGCTGTTTTTT. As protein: CASIRGGSNTGELFF.

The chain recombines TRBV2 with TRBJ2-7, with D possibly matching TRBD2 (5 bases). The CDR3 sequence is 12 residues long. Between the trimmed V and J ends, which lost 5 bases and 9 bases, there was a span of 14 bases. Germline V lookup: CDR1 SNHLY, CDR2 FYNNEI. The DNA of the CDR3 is TGTGCCAGCAGTAGCGACATAAGCGGGCAGTACTTC. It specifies CASSSDISGQYF.